The rows below give T cell receptor beta chains drawn from one sample of a study of blood T cell repertoires in COVID-19. Profiling relied on immunoSEQ multiplex PCR, and the TCRdb table lists in-frame clones only, not all of them. The repertoire holds more than 45,000 clones, roughly 82% seen once, with about 22% in the top ten. Specimen: peripheral blood. Source of these receptors: a woman aged 55-69 years with acute or convalescent COVID-19. CDR3s include the opening cysteine and the closing phenylalanine or tryptophan. The order of the fields is V gene, J gene, CDR3 protein.

>TRBV7-8|TRBJ2-4
CASSVSVGGPKDKNIQYF
>TRBV10-3|TRBJ2-5
CAARGITGEETQYF
>TRBV27|TRBJ1-4
CASSPDRGSNEKLFF
>TRBV14|TRBJ1-4
CASSQQSLVTESEKLFF
>TRBV3-1/TRBV3-2|TRBJ2-1
CASSQVVTNNEQFF
>TRBV11-3|TRBJ2-7
CAPRERTSYEQYF
>TRBV3-1/TRBV3-2|TRBJ1-4
CASSQTTREEEKLFF
>TRBV19|TRBJ2-5
CASSRGGQQETQYF
>TRBV18|TRBJ1-1
CASSLKQGGSTEAFF
>TRBV12-3/TRBV12-4|TRBJ1-1
CASSLQGGTEAFF
>TRBV10-3|TRBJ1-5
CAVGEFGTDQPQHF
>TRBV18|TRBJ1-1
CASSPSGPVKEAFF
>TRBV12-3/TRBV12-4|TRBJ1-2
CASSSQNYGYTF
>TRBV27|TRBJ1-2
CASSTTGINYGYTF
>TRBV20-1|TRBJ2-1
CSARVGGPQFF
>TRBV6-6|TRBJ2-2
CASSYPGGYTGELFF
>TRBV24-1|TRBJ2-3
CATSDPRGGTDTQYF
>TRBV5-4|TRBJ1-4
CASSLLQGGDEKLFF
>TRBV19|TRBJ1-5
CASSLQEHSNQPQHF
>TRBV29-1|TRBJ1-6
CSARDSGNSPLHF
>TRBV7-2|TRBJ1-2
CASSEGDSVYGYTF
>TRBV5-1|TRBJ2-7
CASSLGQASYEQYF
>TRBV5-6|TRBJ1-4
CASSRGQEATNEKLFF
>TRBV24-1|TRBJ2-3
CATSDPGLAGDTQYF
>TRBV5-1|TRBJ1-1
CASSLMDRVGEAFF